A single sample gave rise to the 23 T cell receptor beta chains below, sequenced in a study of blood T cell repertoires in COVID-19. Profiled with immunoSEQ multiplex PCR; TCRdb holds only in-frame clones, not every one. Among some 120,000 clones listed, roughly 85% were seen once. The sequenced sample was peripheral blood. All receptors derive from a young man with acute or convalescent COVID-19.

The gene calls are TRBV10-3 and TRBJ2-5, with 7 nucleotides matching TRBD1. CDR1 is ENHRY, CDR2 SYGVKD, per germline. V dropped 10 bases and J dropped 9; count of bases not matched to a gene: 14. This CDR3 contains 13 residues. CDR3 coding DNA: TGTGCCACCAGGGGGAGTCAGACGGCGCCCCAGTACTTC. This codes for CATRGSQTAPQYF.

The V and J genes are TRBV3-1 (or the pseudogene TRBV3-2) and TRBJ2-2, with D possibly being TRBD2 (5 bases). The length of the CDR3 is 14 residues. V gave up 1 base and J gave up 5 bases, with 8 bases separating them. Germline V gives CDR1 LGHDT, CDR2 YNNKEL (reference sequence). DNA of the CDR3: TGTGCCAGCAGCCAAGGACGAGGGACCGGGGAGCTGTTTTTT. It specifies CASSQGRGTGELFF.

CDR3 residues: CASSQDRDRLSGNTIYF. The CDR3 DNA is TGTGCCAGCAGCCAAGATAGGGACAGACTCTCTGGAAACACCATATATTTT. This chain joins TRBV3-1 (or the pseudogene TRBV3-2) and TRBJ1-3; 7 bases line up with TRBD1. This CDR3 spans 17 amino acids. Germline loops: CDR1 LGHDT, CDR2 YNNKEL (reference sequence). Unmatched junction bases numbered 5, after V lost 0 bases and J lost 0 bases.

This chain connects TRBV7-8 to TRBJ2-5, with D perhaps matching TRBD2 (6 bases). The CDR3 has 14 residues. From germline, CDR1 is SGHVS and CDR2 FQNEAQ. Trimming cost V 2 bases and J 5 bases, with 12 bases left between them. The DNA for the CDR3 is TGTGCCAGCAGCTTAACCGACAGCGGGGAGACCCAGTACTTC. This gives the protein CASSLTDSGETQYF.

The chain couples TRBV21-1 to TRBJ1-4. TRBV21-1 is classified as a pseudogene. The CDR3 totals 15 residues. CDR3 sequence: CASSSRLTTNEKLFF. The CDR3 DNA sequence: TGTGCCAGCAGCTCGAGACTTACAACTAATGAAAAACTGTTTTTT.

The chain carries TRBV6-1 and TRBJ1-1; no clear D. Germline values: CDR1 MNHNS, CDR2 SASEGT. There are 14 residues in the CDR3. Between the trimmed V and J ends, which lost 2 bases and 11 bases, there was a span of 18 bases. The CDR3 is CASSERASLRGAFF. CDR3 DNA: TGTGCCAGCAGTGAACGGGCATCCCTAAGAGGGGCTTTCTTT.

The table lists this clone with a count of one. Other DNA sequences in the same sample also yield this CDR3. The V call is TRBV6-2 or TRBV6-3, the J call TRBJ1-1; D is unclear. The V end was cut by 0 bases, the J end by 3 bases, with 5 bases between. Germline assignment: CDR1 MNHEY and CDR2 SVGEGT. The CDR3 runs 13 residues. The CDR3 sequence is CASSYSRDTEAFF. CDR3 in DNA: TGTGCCAGCAGTTACTCGAGGGACACTGAAGCTTTCTTT.

V usage is TRBV7-9 and J usage is TRBJ1-3; D gene uncertain. V lost 2 bases and J lost 0, with 8 bases in between. This CDR3 comprises 15 residues. Per germline, CDR1 SEHNR and CDR2 FQNEAQ (reference sequence). The CDR3, as DNA: TGTGCCAGCAGCTTACTTACCAGCTCTGGAAACACCATATATTTT. This gives the protein CASSLLTSSGNTIYF.

This chain uses TRBV7-9 with TRBJ1-1; TRBD1 agrees at 8 bases. V was pared by 5 bases and J by 2 bases, with 7 bases of the junction left unmatched. The germline gives CDR1 SEHNR, CDR2 FQNEAQ (reference sequence). This CDR3 contains 15 residues. CDR3 residues: CASSAHAGGNTEAFF. In nucleotides, the CDR3 is TGTGCCAGCAGCGCCCACGCAGGGGGCAACACTGAAGCTTTCTTT.

The rearrangement joins TRBV30 to TRBJ1-1, with D possibly matching TRBD1 (5 bases). Germline CDR1 and CDR2: GTSNPN and SVGIG (reference sequence). V lost 2 bases, J lost 3 bases, and 7 bases lay in between. The CDR3 loop spans 12 amino acids. The CDR3 sequence is CAWSWGDTEAFF. CDR3 nucleotide sequence: TGTGCCTGGAGTTGGGGGGACACTGAAGCTTTCTTT.

This chain connects TRBV10-3 to TRBJ2-5, with TRBD2 matching over 13 bases. The CDR3 is 15 amino acids. V shed 10 bases, J shed 4 bases, and the junction held 9 bases outside the gene matches. Germline assignment: CDR1 ENHRY and CDR2 SYGVKD. The CDR3, as DNA: TGTGCCACCGGGACTAGCGGGGAGAGGGGAGAGACCCAGTACTTC. It yields the protein CATGTSGERGETQYF.

The genes are TRBV2 and TRBJ2-7; no reliable D call. Germline CDR1 SNHLY, CDR2 FYNNEI. Trimming took off 6 bases at V and 4 bases at J, with 10 bases between the two ends. The CDR3 contains 12 residues. The CDR3 DNA follows: TGTGCCAGCAGGTCCGACAATTACGAGCAGTACTTC. It translates to CASRSDNYEQYF.

V and J are TRBV7-9 and TRBJ2-1; weak D call: TRBD2 (6 bases). In germline, CDR1 is SEHNR, CDR2 FQNEAQ (reference sequence). The V and J ends lost 5 bases and 7 bases respectively, with 12 bases between them. This CDR3 is 13 amino acids long. The CDR3 DNA follows: TGTGCCAGCAGCCGGCCGGGGGAAAATGAGCAGTTCTTC. The encoded protein is CASSRPGENEQFF. The full variable domain, rest sourced from reference TRBV7-9 and TRBJ2-1, is DTGVSQNPRHKITKRGQNVTFRCDPISEHNRLYWYRQTLGQGPEFLTYFQNEAQLEKSRLLSDRFSAERPKGSFSTLEIQRTEQGDSAMYLCASSRPGENEQFFGPGTRLTVL.

The genes are TRBV11-2 and TRBJ1-1, with unresolved D. Trimming shortened V by 6 bases and J by 8 bases, and 22 bases separated the two germline ends. Germline V gene data show CDR1 as SGHAT and CDR2 as FQNNGV. The CDR3 spans 15 residues. The CDR3 sequence: CASSPTPPVGVEAFF. The CDR3 coding sequence is TGTGCCAGCAGTCCAACCCCTCCAGTGGGAGTCGAAGCTTTCTTT.

The J gene is TRBJ2-2, the V gene TRBV7-9; the D is unclear. Germline V gives CDR1 SEHNR, CDR2 FQNEAQ (reference sequence). This CDR3 region has 15 residues. The germline V and J ends were trimmed by 3 bases and 5 bases, with 13 bases remaining between them. The CDR3 DNA is TGTGCCAGCAGCTTGGCCGGGTATCTAACCGGGGAGCTGTTTTTT. Translating it yields CASSLAGYLTGELFF.

This clone was counted a single time. The chain couples TRBV19 to TRBJ2-6, with a possible D match to TRBD2 (7 bases). Germline CDR1 is LNHDA and CDR2 is SQIVND (reference sequence). The CDR3 sequence is 19 residues long. V lost 4 bases and J 0 bases, leaving 19 bases between the germline ends. CDR3 sequence: CASSTLRGGTNSGANVLTF. In DNA, the CDR3 is TGTGCCAGTAGTACCTTGAGGGGGGGCACCAACTCTGGGGCCAACGTCCTGACTTTC.

The J gene is TRBJ2-7, the V gene TRBV10-3; D is possibly TRBD1 (5 bases). Trimming removed 5 bases from V and 7 bases from J, with 15 bases in between. From germline, CDR1 is ENHRY and CDR2 SYGVKD. This CDR3 has 13 residues. CDR3: CAISPDSGREQYV. CDR3 DNA sequence: TGTGCCATCAGTCCAGACTCAGGGCGGGAGCAGTACGTC.

This clone was counted between two and nine times. The chain uses TRBV30 and TRBJ1-5, with D perhaps TRBD1 (5 bases). V lost 5 bases to trimming and J lost 7 bases, with 15 bases between them. This CDR3 spans 13 amino acids. Per the germline V gene, CDR1 is GTSNPN and CDR2 is SVGIG (reference sequence). Here the CDR3 reads CAWAPGRGQPQHF. CDR3 sequence (DNA): TGTGCCTGGGCCCCCGGGCGGGGGCAGCCCCAGCATTTT.

The chain employs TRBV9 and TRBJ1-6; 9 positions match TRBD1. Germline V gene lookup returns CDR1 SGDLS and CDR2 YYNGEE. This CDR3 is 15 amino acids long. V shed 0 bases and J 7 bases; nucleotides not matched to a gene: 2. The CDR3 region has the DNA TGTGCCAGCAGCGTAGCGACAGGGGGGAATTCACCCCTCCACTTT. Translating it yields CASSVATGGNSPLHF. Drawing the rest from reference TRBV9 and TRBJ1-6, the complete variable domain is DSGVTQTPKHLITATGQRVTLRCSPRSGDLSVYWYQQSLDQGLQFLIQYYNGEERAKGNILERFSAQQFPDLHSELNLSSLELGDSALYFCASSVATGGNSPLHFGNGTRLTVT.

This clone was counted only a few times. CDR3 coding DNA: TGTGCCAGCAGCCTTAGCGGGGCACGCTACAATGAGCAGTTCTTC. Its protein is CASSLSGARYNEQFF. V usage is TRBV14 and J usage is TRBJ2-1, with 8 bases that match TRBD2. J was trimmed by 3 bases and V by 4 bases; bases with no gene match: 5. The CDR3 contains 15 residues. The germline V gene encodes CDR1 SGHDN and CDR2 FVKESK.

This chain links TRBV30 with TRBJ1-2; D is ambiguous. From germline, CDR1 is GTSNPN and CDR2 SVGIG (reference sequence). The CDR3 extends over 12 amino acids. Trimming pared 4 bases from V and 0 bases from J, leaving 6 bases between. CDR3 loop: CAWKQPNYGYTF. The CDR3 DNA reads as TGTGCCTGGAAACAGCCTAACTATGGCTACACCTTC.

This clone was seen just once. V is TRBV27 and J is TRBJ1-1; D possibly corresponds to TRBD1 (6 bases). Trimming cost V 6 bases and J 4 bases, with 18 bases left between them. Germline-derived CDR1 and CDR2 are MNHEY and SMNVEV (reference sequence). The CDR3 consists of 15 residues. The CDR3 region has the DNA TGTGCCAGCAGCTTTAGGGGGGGAGGGAGCACTGAAGCTTTCTTT. It specifies CASSFRGGGSTEAFF.

The chain joins TRBV6-7 to TRBJ2-6; 8 bases fit TRBD1. TRBV6-7 is given ORF status, its function remaining uncertain. The CDR3 is 20 amino acids. Trimming at V came to 6 bases and at J to 0 bases, leaving 16 bases not matched to a gene. The CDR3 here is CASSPEVRQGLLSGANVLTF. DNA of the CDR3: TGTGCCAGCAGCCCCGAGGTGAGACAGGGGTTGCTCTCTGGGGCCAACGTCCTGACTTTC.